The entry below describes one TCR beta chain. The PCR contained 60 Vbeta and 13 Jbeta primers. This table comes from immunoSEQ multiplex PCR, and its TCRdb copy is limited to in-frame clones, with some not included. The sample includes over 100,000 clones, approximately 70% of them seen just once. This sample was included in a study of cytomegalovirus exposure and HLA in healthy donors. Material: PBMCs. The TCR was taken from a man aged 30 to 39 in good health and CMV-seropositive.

Here the CDR3 reads CAISEDRSYGYTF. The DNA for the CDR3 is TGTGCCATCAGTGAGGACAGATCCTATGGCTACACCTTC. The chain uses TRBV10-3 and TRBJ1-2; D perhaps matches TRBD1 (5 bases). The CDR3 loop spans 13 amino acids. Trimming took off 2 bases at V and 4 bases at J, with 8 bases between the two ends. CDR1 and CDR2 from the germline V gene are ENHRY and SYGVKD.